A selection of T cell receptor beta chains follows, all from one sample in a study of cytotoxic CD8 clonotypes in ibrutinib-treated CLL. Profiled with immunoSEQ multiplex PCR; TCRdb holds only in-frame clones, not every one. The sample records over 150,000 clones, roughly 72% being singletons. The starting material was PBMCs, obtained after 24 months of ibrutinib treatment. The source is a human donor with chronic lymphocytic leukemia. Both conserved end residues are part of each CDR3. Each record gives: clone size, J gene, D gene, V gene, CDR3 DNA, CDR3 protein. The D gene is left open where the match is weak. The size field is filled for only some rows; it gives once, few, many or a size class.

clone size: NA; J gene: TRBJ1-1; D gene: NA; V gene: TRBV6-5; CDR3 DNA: TGTGCCAGCAGTTACTCGTCGATAGAGTATGAAGCTTTCTTT; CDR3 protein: CASSYSSIEYEAFF
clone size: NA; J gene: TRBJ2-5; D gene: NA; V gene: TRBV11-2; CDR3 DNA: TGTGCCAGCAGCCCCGTAATTTTGGGTCCTAGTCCGAAGTACTTC; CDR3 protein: CASSPVILGPSPKYF
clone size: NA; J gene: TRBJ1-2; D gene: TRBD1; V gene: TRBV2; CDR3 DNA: TGTGCCAGCAGTTACGGACAGGTGGATGGCTACACCTTC; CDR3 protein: CASSYGQVDGYTF
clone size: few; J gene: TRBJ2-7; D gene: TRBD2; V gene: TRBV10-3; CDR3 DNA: TGTGCCACGAGGACTAGCGCCAGAGGCTACGAGCAGTACTTC; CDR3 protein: CATRTSARGYEQYF
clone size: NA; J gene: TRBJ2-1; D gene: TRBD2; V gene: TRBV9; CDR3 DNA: TGTGCCAGCAGCGTAGGGGCGGGAGGCGCCTACAATGAGCAGTTCTTC; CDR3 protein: CASSVGAGGAYNEQFF
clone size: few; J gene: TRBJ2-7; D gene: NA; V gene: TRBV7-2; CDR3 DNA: TGTGCCAGCAGCTATCAAGGAGGGACGTCCTACGAGCAGTACTTC; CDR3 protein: CASSYQGGTSYEQYF
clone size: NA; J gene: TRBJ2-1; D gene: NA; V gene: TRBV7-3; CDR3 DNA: TGTGCCAGCAGCTCCGGGGGATCCAGGGTTCGTAATGAGCAGTTCTTC; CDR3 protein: CASSSGGSRVRNEQFF
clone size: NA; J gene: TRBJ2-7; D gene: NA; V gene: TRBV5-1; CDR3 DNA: TGCGCCAGCAGCTCCCGCCAATACGAGCAGTACTTC; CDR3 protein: CASSSRQYEQYF
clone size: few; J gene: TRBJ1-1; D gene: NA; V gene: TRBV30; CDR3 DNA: TGTGCCTGGAGTGTGGGGACTGAAGCTTTCTTT; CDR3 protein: CAWSVGTEAFF
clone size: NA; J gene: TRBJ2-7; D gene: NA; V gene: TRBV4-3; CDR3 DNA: TGCGCCAGCAGCCGGAGGTGGGGGGAGGCCATGGACGAGCAGTACTTC; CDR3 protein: CASSRRWGEAMDEQYF
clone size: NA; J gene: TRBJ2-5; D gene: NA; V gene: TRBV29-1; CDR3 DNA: TGCAGCGTGCGGATACAAGAGACCCAGTACTTC; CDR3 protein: CSVRIQETQYF
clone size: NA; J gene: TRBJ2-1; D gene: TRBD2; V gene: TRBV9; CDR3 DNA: TGTGCCAGCAGCGTATACCCCGGATCGGCGGGAGAATTACCCGGTGAGCAGTTCTTC; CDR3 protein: CASSVYPGSAGELPGEQFF
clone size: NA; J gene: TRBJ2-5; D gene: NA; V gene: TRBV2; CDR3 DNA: TGTGCCAGCAGTGAATACGCTCAAGAGACCCAGTACTTC; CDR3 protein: CASSEYAQETQYF
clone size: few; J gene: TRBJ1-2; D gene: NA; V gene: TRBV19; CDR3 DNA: TGTGCCAGCCTCACTTACGGAGCTAACTATGGCTACACCTTC; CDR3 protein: CASLTYGANYGYTF
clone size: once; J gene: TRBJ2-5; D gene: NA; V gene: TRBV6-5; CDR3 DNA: TGTGCCAGCAGTAGCGTGGGAGGCATTCGGGAGACCCAGTACTTC; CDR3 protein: CASSSVGGIRETQYF
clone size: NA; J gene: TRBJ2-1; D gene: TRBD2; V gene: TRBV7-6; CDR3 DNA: TGTGCCAGCAGCTTAGACCTAGCGGGAGCGTACAATGAGCAGTTCTTC; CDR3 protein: CASSLDLAGAYNEQFF
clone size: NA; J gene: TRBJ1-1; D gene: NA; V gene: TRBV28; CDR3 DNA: TGTGCCAGCAGTCCCTACGCTCAGGGGCGCAACACTGAAGCTTTCTTT; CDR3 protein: CASSPYAQGRNTEAFF
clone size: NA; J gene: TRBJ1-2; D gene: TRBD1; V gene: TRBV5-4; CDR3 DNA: TGTGCCAGCAGCCCCGCTGGACAGGGCGGTGGCTACACCTTC; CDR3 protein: CASSPAGQGGGYTF
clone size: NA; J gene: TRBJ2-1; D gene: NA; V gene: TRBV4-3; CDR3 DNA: TGCGCCAGCAGCCAAGATAAAGGTTGGGAGCAGTTCTTC; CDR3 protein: CASSQDKGWEQFF
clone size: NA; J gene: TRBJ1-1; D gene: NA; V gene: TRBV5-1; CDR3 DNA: TGCGCCAGCAGCAGGGGCATGAACACTGAAGCTTTCTTT; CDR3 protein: CASSRGMNTEAFF
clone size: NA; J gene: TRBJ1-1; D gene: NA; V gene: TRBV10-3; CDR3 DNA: TGTGCCATCAGGGGGCGCGGGACTGAAGCTTTCTTT; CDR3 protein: CAIRGRGTEAFF
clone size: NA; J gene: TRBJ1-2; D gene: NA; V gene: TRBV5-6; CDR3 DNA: TGTGCCAGCAGCTTGTTACGTACCTATGGCTACACCTTC; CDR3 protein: CASSLLRTYGYTF
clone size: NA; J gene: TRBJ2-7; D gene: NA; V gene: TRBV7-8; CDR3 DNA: TGTGCCAGCAGCTTACCAGGGGACGTCTGGGAGCAGTACTTC; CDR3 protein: CASSLPGDVWEQYF
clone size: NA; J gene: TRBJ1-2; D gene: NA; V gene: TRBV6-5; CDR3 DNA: TGTGCCAGCAGTCCATTGGACGGCTATGGCTACACCTTC; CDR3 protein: CASSPLDGYGYTF
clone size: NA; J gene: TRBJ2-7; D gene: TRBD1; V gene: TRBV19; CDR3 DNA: TGTGCCACGACAGGGGAGGTCTCCTACGAGCAGTACTTC; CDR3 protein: CATTGEVSYEQYF
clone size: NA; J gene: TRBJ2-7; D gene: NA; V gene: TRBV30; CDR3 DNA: TGTGCCTGGAGTGTCGGGATACGACACTACGAGCAGTACTTC; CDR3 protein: CAWSVGIRHYEQYF
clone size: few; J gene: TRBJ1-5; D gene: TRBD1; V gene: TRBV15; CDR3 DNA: TGTGCCACCAGCAGAGGAACAGGGGACAGGAGCAATCAGCCCCAGCATTTT; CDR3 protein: CATSRGTGDRSNQPQHF
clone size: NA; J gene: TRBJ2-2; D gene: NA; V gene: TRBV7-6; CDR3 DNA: TGTGCCAGCAGCCCTCCAACCGGGTCCGGGGAGCTGTTTTTT; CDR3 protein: CASSPPTGSGELFF
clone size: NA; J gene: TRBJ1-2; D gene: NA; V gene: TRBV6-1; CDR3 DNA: TGTGCCAGCAGTGAACGTGGGCTAGGGCTTGGGGGGGATGGCTACACCTTC; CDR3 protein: CASSERGLGLGGDGYTF
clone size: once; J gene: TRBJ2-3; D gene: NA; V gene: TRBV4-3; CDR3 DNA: TGCGCCAGCAGCCAAGATAGTCACACAGATACGCAGTATTTT; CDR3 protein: CASSQDSHTDTQYF
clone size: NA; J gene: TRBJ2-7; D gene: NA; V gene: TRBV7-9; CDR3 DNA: TGTGCCAGCAGCGCCCCCGGGAGCGGCTCCTACGAGCAGTACTTC; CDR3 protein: CASSAPGSGSYEQYF
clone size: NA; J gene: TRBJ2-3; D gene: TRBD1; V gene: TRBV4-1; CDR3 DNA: TGCGCCAGCAGCCAAGTCGGGCAGGGGGCGTCCATTTTTTCGGCAGATACGCAGTATTTT; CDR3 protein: CASSQVGQGASIFSADTQYF
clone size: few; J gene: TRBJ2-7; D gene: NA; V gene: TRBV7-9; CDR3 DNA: TGTGCCAGCAGCTTAGTAGAAAGGGGGTGGAGCGAGCAGTACTTC; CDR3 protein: CASSLVERGWSEQYF
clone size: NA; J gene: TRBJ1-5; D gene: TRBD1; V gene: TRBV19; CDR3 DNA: TGTGCCAGTAGAGACAGGGATGCTCAGCCCCAGCATTTT; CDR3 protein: CASRDRDAQPQHF
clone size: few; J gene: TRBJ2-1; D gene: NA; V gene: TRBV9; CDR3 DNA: TGTGCCAGCAGCCCACGGTACAATGAGCAGTTCTTC; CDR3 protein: CASSPRYNEQFF
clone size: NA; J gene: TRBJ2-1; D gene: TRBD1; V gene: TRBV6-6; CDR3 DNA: TGTGCCAGCAGACGGAGGGACAGGGGCAATGAGCAGTTCTTC; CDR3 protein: CASRRRDRGNEQFF